This TCR beta chain was documented in a study of molecular identifiers for immune sequencing clone quantification (dated by TCRdb to the late 2010s). In the study overall: For a replicate experiment, RNA from roughly 20,000 or 100,000 naive CD8 T cells was divided into five aliquots, of which four were sequenced. CD8 T cells were used in a methods study to benchmark molecular-identifier clustering-based TCR repertoire sequencing (MIDCIRS) and TCR RNA copy counting. What the study reported, not specific to this receptor: Highly expanded clone sizes could be underestimated because identical TCR molecules may share a barcode. Modeling indicated about three TCR RNA copies recovered per cell, compared with around 11 by digital PCR, which implies a capture efficiency of 25% to 35%. In CMV-specific effector cells, over 98% of molecules were held by clones above 20 RNA copies, whereas under 1% of molecules were held by such clones in naive cells. Spiked-in Jurkat TCR RNA (around eleven copies' worth), which is not part of the donor repertoire, was contained in the naive libraries. Spiked-in Jurkat TCR RNA equal to a single cell's worth was reported to be detectable even within 1,200,000 naive CD8 T cells. When barcode sub-clustering was not used, chimeric consensus sequences inflated TCR diversity, with chimeras reaching as high as 47%.

The method behind the library was PCR. The instrument given in TCRdb is Illumina HiSeq 4000. Bulk TCR libraries were prepared as previously described, using TCR primers listed in Table S5. The Qiagen AllPrep DNA/RNA kit was used to purify total RNA. Before any analysis, reads coming from multiple sequencing runs of the same library were combined into one pool. For the original study's pipeline: Reads were retained only if the reads had an exact TCR constant sequence, and the retained reads were trimmed to 150 nt and grouped according to their 12-nt molecular barcodes. Reads in each barcode group were sub-clustered using a 15% Levenshtein threshold, and a quality-weighted consensus sequence was built for each RNA molecule. Non-functional sequences were filtered out, along with any lower-count sequence sitting one edit away from another sequence. Barcode sub-clusters with fewer than 20% of the maximum read count were removed, based on fitting two negative binomial distributions. Starting from the raw public reads, TCRdb applied fastp trimming at Q25, assembled clones with MiXCR and retained in-frame beta chains. Entries are consolidated by CDR3 protein sequence, retaining the most common genes and DNA. The V and J calls, along with clone size, are taken from TCRdb and not from the paper's own processing. This sample lists 460,000 or so distinct CDR3 sequences; 20% to 25% were detected once. The ten largest clones take up 0.7% to 0.95% of the sample.

Naive CD8 T cell libraries were made from roughly 18,000 to 920,000 sorted cells using 10%, 30% or 50% of purified RNA. Naive CD8 T cells were FACS-sorted as CD8+CD4-CCR7+CD45RA+ on a BD FACSAria II into RLT Plus buffer. Detection sensitivity was tested by spiking Jurkat RNA equal to around 11 TCR copies' worth into samples containing about 19,000-1,000,000 naive CD8 T cells. Enrichment of CD8 T cells was done with RosetteSep CD8+ T Cell Enrichment Cocktail plus Ficoll-Paque, and ACK red cell lysis came afterward. This clonotype was seen a single time. Its target antigen remains unknown. One junction end disagrees with the germline gene, perhaps due to a read error. Reading the germline V gene gives CDR1 SGDLS and CDR2 YYNGEE. From the cysteine through the phenylalanine, the CDR3 covers 17 amino acids. Only the CDR3 portion is preserved as DNA: 51 bases, with reading frame beginning at the first base.

Sequencing used naive CD8+ T cells from blood, with Jurkat cell RNA spiked in. What this sample's cell subset or site label stands for: FACS-sorted CD8+CD4-CCR7+CD45RA+ naive T cells. The V gene is TRBV9 and the J gene is TRBJ2-3, with 8 central nucleotides matching TRBD1. The sequence came from a human donor in good health. Some libraries in this study had Jurkat cell RNA spiked in. The base sequence is TGTGCCAGCAGCGTAGAGGGGAGGACAGGGCCCACAGATACGCATTATTTT. Its amino acids are CASSVEGRTGPTDTHYF.